This TCR beta chain was captured in a study of T cell responses to AZD1222 COVID-19 vaccine. Clones were sequenced by immunoSEQ multiplex PCR, and TCRdb holds only the in-frame ones, with some missing. The table includes about 150,000 clones, approximately 91% detected once. The ends lost 5 bases at V and 3 bases at J; junction bases unmatched: 5. Germline CDR1 SGHRS, CDR2 YFSETQ. The CDR3 is 15 residues long. A single count supports this clone. The target antigen is unknown. General observations from the study: Repertoire samples came only from after the peak T cell response. Nearly half of unique spike-specific TCRs reportedly avoided B.1.351 and B.1.1.7 mutated regions.

The source was peripheral blood, collected 28 days after the second AZD1222 dose. The V call is TRBV5-1, the J call TRBJ2-2, with 9 bases identical to TRBD1. This sequence was found in an adult who received the AZD1222 COVID-19 vaccine. CDR3 in amino acids: CASRTGTGHTGELFF. As DNA, the CDR3 is TGCGCCAGCAGAACCGGGACAGGGCACACCGGGGAGCTGTTTTTT.